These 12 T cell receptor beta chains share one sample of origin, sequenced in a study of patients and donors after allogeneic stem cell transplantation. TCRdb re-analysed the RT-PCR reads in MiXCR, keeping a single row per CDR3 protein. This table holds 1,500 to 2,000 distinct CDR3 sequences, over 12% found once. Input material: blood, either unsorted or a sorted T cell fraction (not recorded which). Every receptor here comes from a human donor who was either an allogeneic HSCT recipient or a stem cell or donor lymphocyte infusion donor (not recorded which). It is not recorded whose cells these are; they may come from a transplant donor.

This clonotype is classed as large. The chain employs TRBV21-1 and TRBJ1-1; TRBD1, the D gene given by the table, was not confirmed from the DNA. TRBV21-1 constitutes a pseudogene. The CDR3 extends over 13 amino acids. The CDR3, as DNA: TGTGCCAGCAGCAAAGGAACAGGGGCTGAAGCTTTCTTT. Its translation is CASSKGTGAEAFF.

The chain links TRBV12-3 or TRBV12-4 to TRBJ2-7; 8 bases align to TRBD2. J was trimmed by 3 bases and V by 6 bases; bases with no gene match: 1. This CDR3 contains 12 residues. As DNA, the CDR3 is TGTGCCAGCAGACGGGGGGGCTACGAGCAGTACTTC. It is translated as CASRRGGYEQYF.

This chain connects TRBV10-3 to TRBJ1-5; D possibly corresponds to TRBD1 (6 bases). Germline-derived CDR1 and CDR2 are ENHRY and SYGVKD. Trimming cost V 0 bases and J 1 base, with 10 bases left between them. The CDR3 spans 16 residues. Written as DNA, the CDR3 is TGTGCCATCAGTGAGTCGACAGGTAGGAGCAATCAGCCCCAGCATTTT. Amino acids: CAISESTGRSNQPQHF.

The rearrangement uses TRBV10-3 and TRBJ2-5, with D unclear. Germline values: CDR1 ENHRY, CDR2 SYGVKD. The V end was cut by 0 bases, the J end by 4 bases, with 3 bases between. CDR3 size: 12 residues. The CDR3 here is CAISESRETQYF. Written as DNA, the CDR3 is TGTGCCATCAGTGAGTCGAGAGAGACCCAGTACTTC.

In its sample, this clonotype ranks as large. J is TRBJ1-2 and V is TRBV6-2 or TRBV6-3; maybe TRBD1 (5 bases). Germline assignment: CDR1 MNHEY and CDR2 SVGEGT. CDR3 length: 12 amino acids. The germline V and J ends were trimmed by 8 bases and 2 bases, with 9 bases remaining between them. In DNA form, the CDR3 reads TGTGCCAGCCGGCGGGGGAACTATGGCTACACCTTC. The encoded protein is CASRRGNYGYTF.

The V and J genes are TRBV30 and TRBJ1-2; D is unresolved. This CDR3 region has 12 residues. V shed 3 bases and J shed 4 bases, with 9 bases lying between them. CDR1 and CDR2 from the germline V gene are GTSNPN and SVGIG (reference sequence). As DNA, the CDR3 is TGTGCCTGGAGCAGGCAGAGCTATGGCTACACCTTC. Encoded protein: CAWSRQSYGYTF.

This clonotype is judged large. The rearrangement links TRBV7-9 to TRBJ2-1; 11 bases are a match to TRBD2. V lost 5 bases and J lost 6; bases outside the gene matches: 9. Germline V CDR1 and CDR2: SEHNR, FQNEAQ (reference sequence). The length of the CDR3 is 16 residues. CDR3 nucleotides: TGTGCCAGCAGCCGACCGACTAGCGGGGCCTCCAATGAGCAGTTCTTC. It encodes CASSRPTSGASNEQFF.

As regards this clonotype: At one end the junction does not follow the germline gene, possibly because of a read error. The CDR3 DNA is TGCAGTGCTAGTCAGGGACCGGGCCTGGATAATTTT. Translating it yields CSASQGPGLDNF. The chain carries TRBV20-1 and TRBJ2-3; the D call may be TRBD1 or TRBD2 (5 bases each). The V gene's germline CDR1 is DFQATT and CDR2 SNEGSKA (reference sequence). The CDR3 extends over 12 amino acids.

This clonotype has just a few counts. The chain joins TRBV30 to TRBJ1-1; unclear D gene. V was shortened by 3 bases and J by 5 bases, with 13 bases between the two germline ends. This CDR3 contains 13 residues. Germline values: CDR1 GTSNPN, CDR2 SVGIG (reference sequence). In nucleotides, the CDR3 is TGTGCCTGGAGGGCGGGCCGTGATACTGAAGCTTTCTTT. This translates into CAWRAGRDTEAFF.

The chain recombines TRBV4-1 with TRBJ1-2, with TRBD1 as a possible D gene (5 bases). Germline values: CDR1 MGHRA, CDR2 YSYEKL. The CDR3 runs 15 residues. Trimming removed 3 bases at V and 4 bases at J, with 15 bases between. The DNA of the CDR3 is TGCGCCAGCAGCCAGGGTCCGGGGGTTAGCTATGGCTACACCTTC. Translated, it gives CASSQGPGVSYGYTF.

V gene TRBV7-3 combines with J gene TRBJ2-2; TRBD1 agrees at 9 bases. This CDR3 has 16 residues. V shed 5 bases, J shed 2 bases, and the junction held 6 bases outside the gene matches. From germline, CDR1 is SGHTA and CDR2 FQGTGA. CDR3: CASSPPGQGNTGELFF. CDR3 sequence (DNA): TGTGCCAGCAGCCCACCGGGACAGGGAAACACCGGGGAGCTGTTTTTT.

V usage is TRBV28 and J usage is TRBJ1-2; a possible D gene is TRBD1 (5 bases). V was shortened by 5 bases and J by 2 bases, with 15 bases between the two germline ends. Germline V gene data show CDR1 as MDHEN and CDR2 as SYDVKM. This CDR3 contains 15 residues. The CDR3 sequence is CASSQLRDRNYGYTF. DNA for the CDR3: TGTGCCAGCAGTCAACTCCGAGACAGAAACTATGGCTACACCTTC.